A single sample gave rise to the 20 T cell receptor beta chains below, sequenced in a study of cytomegalovirus exposure and HLA in healthy donors. It was with 60 Vbeta and 13 Jbeta primers that the PCR ran. This table comes from immunoSEQ multiplex PCR, and its TCRdb copy is limited to in-frame clones, with some not included. The repertoire includes some 150,000 clones, about three quarters of them detected once, and roughly 3.1% sits in the top ten. What was sequenced was PBMCs. The receptors come from a man aged 35 to 55 in good health and CMV-seropositive.

The chain joins TRBV2 to TRBJ2-5, with a tentative D call TRBD1 (5 bases). This CDR3 has 12 amino acids. V lost 6 bases, J lost 2 bases, and 7 bases lay in between. Germline assignment: CDR1 SNHLY and CDR2 FYNNEI. The CDR3 here is CASRQEQETQYF. DNA for the CDR3: TGTGCCAGCAGACAGGAGCAAGAGACCCAGTACTTC.

This chain's CDR3 is CASSPEREFRYEQYF. The CDR3 bases are TGCGCCAGCAGCCCCGAGCGGGAGTTTCGGTACGAGCAGTACTTC. The chain links TRBV4-3 to TRBJ2-7; 8 bases agree with TRBD2. After removal of 4 bases from V and 4 bases from J, the junction contained 9 bases not matched to a gene. The CDR3 totals 15 residues. CDR1 is LGHNA and CDR2 is YSLEER in the germline V gene.

This CDR3 reads CASSYESGFTGGTQYF. The CDR3 nucleotides read TGTGCCAGCAGTTACGAGTCAGGTTTCACCGGGGGTACGCAGTATTTT. The chain recombines TRBV6-5 with TRBJ2-3; possible D gene TRBD2, 6 bases. The CDR3 consists of 16 residues. V was cut by 2 bases and J by 8 bases, with 20 bases left in between. The germline gives CDR1 MNHEY, CDR2 SVGAGI.

The gene calls are TRBV7-9 and TRBJ1-2, with a tentative D call TRBD1 (5 bases). Trimming pared 5 bases from V and 9 bases from J, leaving 16 bases between. Germline V gives CDR1 SEHNR, CDR2 FQNEAQ (reference sequence). The CDR3 spans 13 residues. The CDR3 DNA reads as TGTGCCAGCAGCCAGGGACTCGCGTATAGCTACACCTTC. Amino acid sequence: CASSQGLAYSYTF.

The chain employs TRBV28 and TRBJ1-2; possibly TRBD1 for D (5 bases). Trimming removed 5 bases from V and 8 bases from J, with 15 bases in between. This CDR3 spans 13 amino acids. Germline V gene lookup returns CDR1 MDHEN and CDR2 SYDVKM. The CDR3: CASSRGKVIGYTF. As DNA, the CDR3 is TGTGCCAGCAGTCGGGGGAAGGTGATCGGCTACACCTTC.

The count of this clone is one. The genes are TRBV7-3 and TRBJ1-1, with 9 bases lining up with TRBD1. J gave up 3 bases and V 5 bases, and 4 bases lay outside the gene matches. Germline V gene lookup returns CDR1 SGHTA and CDR2 FQGTGA. The length of the CDR3 is 14 residues. The CDR3 sequence is CASSPQGAYTEAFF. The CDR3 bases are TGTGCCAGCAGCCCACAGGGGGCTTACACTGAAGCTTTCTTT.

The chain links TRBV7-2 to TRBJ2-7, with 9 bases matching TRBD2. The V gene's germline CDR1 is SGHTA and CDR2 FQGNSA. This CDR3 is built from 17 residues. After removal of 1 base from V and 6 bases from J, the junction contained 13 bases not matched to a gene. In nucleotides, the CDR3 is TGTGCCAGCAGCTTAGTGGCTAGCGGGATAAGTGGGCTCGAGCAGTACTTC. Amino acid sequence: CASSLVASGISGLEQYF.

This clone has only a few counts. The chain couples TRBV18 to TRBJ1-4, with a possible D match to TRBD1 (6 bases). Looked up from germline, CDR1 is KGHSH and CDR2 is LQKENI. The CDR3 is made up of 13 amino acids. V lost 6 bases, J lost 5 bases, and 10 bases lay in between. The CDR3 DNA follows: TGTGCCAGCTCCCGGACAGAAAATGAAAAACTGTTTTTT. Amino acids: CASSRTENEKLFF.

The chain joins TRBV5-1 to TRBJ2-3, with 14 bases fitting TRBD2. The CDR3 totals 17 residues. Germline V gives CDR1 SGHRS, CDR2 YFSETQ. V lost 5 bases and J lost 5; bases outside the gene matches: 10. The CDR3 sequence: CASRPGLAGGTGDTQYF. The CDR3 nucleotides read TGCGCCAGCAGGCCTGGACTAGCGGGAGGAACGGGAGATACGCAGTATTTT.

The V and J genes are TRBV6-6 and TRBJ2-7; D perhaps matches TRBD1 (5 bases). Germline assignment: CDR1 MNHNY and CDR2 SVGAGI (reference sequence). This CDR3 comprises 11 residues. With 8 bases removed from V and 6 bases from J, the gap between germline ends came to 11 bases. The CDR3 DNA is TGTGCCAGCGGGGCTTGGGGCGAGCAGTACTTC. Its translation: CASGAWGEQYF.

V is TRBV28 and J is TRBJ1-1; 12 nucleotides match TRBD1. The CDR3 covers 14 residues. V lost 7 bases, J lost 10 bases, and 10 bases stayed unmatched. CDR1 and CDR2 from the germline V gene are MDHEN and SYDVKM. The chain's CDR3 is CASTRGGDRGRAFF. The CDR3 DNA is TGTGCCAGCACCCGGGGTGGGGACAGGGGGCGAGCTTTCTTT. Using reference TRBV28 and TRBJ1-1 for the parts outside the CDR3, the full variable domain is DVKVTQSSRYLVKRTGEKVFLECVQDMDHENMFWYRQDPGLGLRLIYFSYDVKMKEKGDIPEGYSVSREKKERFSLILESASTNQTSMYLCASTRGGDRGRAFFGQGTRLTVV.

The table lists this clone with a count of one. The CDR3 spells CASSLLDRAYNEQFF. CDR3 DNA: TGTGCCAGCTCACTACTGGACAGGGCCTACAATGAGCAGTTCTTC. This chain uses TRBV18 with TRBJ2-1, with 8 bases fitting TRBD1. With 4 bases clipped from V and 2 bases from J, the junction kept 4 bases outside the gene matches. The germline gives CDR1 KGHSH, CDR2 LQKENI. CDR3 length equals 15 residues. Variable domain in full (rest from reference TRBV18 and TRBJ2-1): NAGVMQNPRHLVRRRGQEARLRCSPMKGHSHVYWYRQLPEEGLKFMVYLQKENIIDESGMPKERFSAEFPKEGPSILRIQQVVRGDSAAYFCASSLLDRAYNEQFFGPGTRLTVL.

This clone turned up a few times. The V call is TRBV5-1, the J call TRBJ2-3; 8 bases are shared with TRBD2. With 4 bases clipped from V and 1 base from J, the junction kept 2 bases outside the gene matches. CDR1 SGHRS and CDR2 YFSETQ come from the germline V gene. The CDR3 runs 14 residues. CDR3 loop: CASSQTSGTDTQYF. In DNA, the CDR3 is TGCGCCAGCAGCCAGACTAGCGGCACAGATACGCAGTATTTT.

The chain combines TRBV18 with TRBJ2-3; 7 positions agree with TRBD2. Germline loops: CDR1 KGHSH, CDR2 LQKENI. The length of the CDR3 is 15 residues. V dropped 2 bases and J dropped 0; count of bases not matched to a gene: 2. This chain's CDR3 is CASSPSGASTDTQYF. In DNA form, the CDR3 reads TGTGCCAGCTCACCAAGCGGGGCGAGCACAGATACGCAGTATTTT.

This chain joins TRBV5-8 and TRBJ1-2; D may be TRBD1 (6 bases). Trimming removed 4 bases at V and 4 bases at J, with 20 bases between. The length of the CDR3 is 16 residues. CDR1 is SGHTS, CDR2 YDEGEE, per germline. The CDR3 sequence: CASSRGGGSRAYGYTF. CDR3 DNA sequence: TGTGCCAGCAGCCGGGGAGGGGGGTCCCGGGCCTATGGCTACACCTTC.

The chain recombines TRBV7-2 with TRBJ1-3; TRBD1 aligns across 11 bases. J gave up 9 bases and V 3 bases, and 10 bases lay outside the gene matches. The CDR3 consists of 16 residues. CDR1 SGHTA and CDR2 FQGNSA come from the germline V gene. The CDR3 reads CASSFGQGAISGTIYF. The CDR3 region has the DNA TGTGCCAGCAGCTTCGGACAGGGGGCGATTTCGGGCACCATATATTTT.

The chain uses TRBV4-1 and TRBJ2-3; TRBD1 agrees at 9 bases. V was pared by 5 bases and J by 0 bases, with 6 bases of the junction left unmatched. The CDR3 contains 16 residues. CDR1 and CDR2 (germline): MGHRA, YSYEKL. This CDR3 is CASSSPTGGSTDTQYF. CDR3 bases: TGCGCCAGCAGCTCACCGACAGGGGGGAGCACAGATACGCAGTATTTT.

The chain is built from TRBV7-9 and TRBJ2-7; 7 nucleotides agree with TRBD2. From germline, CDR1 is SEHNR and CDR2 FQNEAQ (reference sequence). The CDR3 totals 12 residues. Unmatched junction bases numbered 3, after V lost 8 bases and J lost 2 bases. This CDR3 is CASRRGAYEQYF. CDR3 bases: TGTGCCAGCCGTCGGGGGGCCTACGAGCAGTACTTC.

V and J are TRBV7-2 and TRBJ2-3, with D possibly matching TRBD2 (5 bases). From germline, CDR1 is SGHTA and CDR2 FQGNSA. V lost 1 base and J 6 bases, leaving 8 bases between the germline ends. The CDR3 covers 13 residues. The CDR3 spells CASSLGGWDTQYF. The DNA of the CDR3 is TGTGCCAGCAGCTTAGGAGGGTGGGATACGCAGTATTTT.

The V and J genes are TRBV28 and TRBJ1-1; D is ambiguous. Trimming removed 7 bases at V and 1 base at J, with 13 bases between. The CDR3 has 14 residues. Per the germline V gene, CDR1 is MDHEN and CDR2 is SYDVKM. The CDR3 region is CASTEGLQNTEAFF. CDR3 coding DNA: TGTGCCAGCACCGAGGGCCTTCAGAACACTGAAGCTTTCTTT.